These T cell receptor beta chains were read from a single sample in a study of pediatric ulcerative colitis. TCRdb keeps only in-frame clones here, not all; method: immunoSEQ multiplex PCR. The sample lists around 61,000 clones; 70% to 90% were seen once. Sequencing was performed on blood. These receptor sequences come from a boy aged 5-17 years with severe ulcerative colitis. CDR3s include the opening cysteine and the closing phenylalanine or tryptophan. The order of the fields is clone size, J gene, V gene, D gene, CDR3 protein, CDR3 DNA. The D gene is left open where the match is weak. Size is stated for part of the rows, as once, few or many counts, or as a class when the clone is expanded.

clone_size: few; j_call: TRBJ1-5; v_call: TRBV2; d_call: NA; cdr3_aa: CASSEMEFNNQPQHF; cdr3_nt: TGTGCCAGCAGTGAGATGGAATTCAACAATCAGCCCCAGCATTTT
clone_size: NA; j_call: TRBJ2-1; v_call: TRBV4-2; d_call: TRBD2; cdr3_aa: CASSQEGGLGGYNEQFF; cdr3_nt: TGTGCCAGCAGCCAAGAAGGGGGACTAGGGGGCTACAATGAGCAGTTCTTC
clone_size: NA; j_call: TRBJ2-3; v_call: TRBV7-8; d_call: TRBD2; cdr3_aa: CASRLQPIAGGGADTQYF; cdr3_nt: TGTGCCAGCAGACTACAGCCAATAGCGGGAGGGGGGGCAGATACGCAGTATTTT
clone_size: few; j_call: TRBJ1-5; v_call: TRBV4-1; d_call: TRBD1; cdr3_aa: CASSRTGGTQPQHF; cdr3_nt: TGCGCCAGCAGCAGGACAGGGGGAACTCAGCCCCAGCATTTT
clone_size: once; j_call: TRBJ2-5; v_call: TRBV7-9; d_call: TRBD1; cdr3_aa: CASSQPAGGETQYF; cdr3_nt: TGTGCCAGCAGCCAGCCGGCAGGGGGCGAGACCCAGTACTTC
clone_size: NA; j_call: TRBJ1-1; v_call: TRBV11-2; d_call: NA; cdr3_aa: CASSLAPGSTEAFF; cdr3_nt: TGTGCCAGCAGCTTAGCTCCAGGGTCCACTGAAGCTTTCTTT
clone_size: NA; j_call: TRBJ2-1; v_call: TRBV29-1; d_call: NA; cdr3_aa: CSVDRGDEQFF; cdr3_nt: TGCAGCGTTGACCGGGGCGATGAGCAGTTCTTC
clone_size: NA; j_call: TRBJ1-1; v_call: TRBV25-1; d_call: NA; cdr3_aa: CASSEQKNTEAFF; cdr3_nt: TGTGCCAGCAGTGAACAGAAGAACACTGAAGCTTTCTTT
clone_size: NA; j_call: TRBJ2-7; v_call: TRBV4-1; d_call: TRBD2; cdr3_aa: CASSQDGAGDRSYEQYF; cdr3_nt: TGCGCCAGCAGCCAAGATGGAGCGGGAGACAGGTCCTACGAGCAGTACTTC
clone_size: NA; j_call: TRBJ1-2; v_call: TRBV28; d_call: NA; cdr3_aa: CASSLTGARSYGYTF; cdr3_nt: TGTGCCAGCAGTCTCACGGGGGCGCGATCATATGGCTACACCTTC
clone_size: NA; j_call: TRBJ1-5; v_call: TRBV27; d_call: NA; cdr3_aa: CASSLVGNQPQHF; cdr3_nt: TGTGCCAGCAGTTTAGTAGGGAATCAGCCCCAGCATTTT
clone_size: NA; j_call: TRBJ1-1; v_call: TRBV11-3; d_call: NA; cdr3_aa: CASSLGGLNTEAFF; cdr3_nt: TGTGCCAGCAGCTTGGGAGGGTTGAACACTGAAGCTTTCTTT
clone_size: NA; j_call: TRBJ1-1; v_call: TRBV5-1; d_call: TRBD1; cdr3_aa: CASSFEGTGTAAFF; cdr3_nt: TGCGCCAGCAGCTTCGAGGGGACCGGGACAGCAGCTTTCTTT
clone_size: NA; j_call: TRBJ1-2; v_call: TRBV7-2; d_call: NA; cdr3_aa: CASSLVPREGYTF; cdr3_nt: TGTGCCAGCAGCTTAGTGCCCCGGGAGGGCTACACCTTC
clone_size: NA; j_call: TRBJ2-3; v_call: TRBV5-1; d_call: TRBD2; cdr3_aa: CASSFPREGRTDTQYF; cdr3_nt: TGCGCCAGCAGCTTCCCGCGGGAGGGCCGCACAGATACGCAGTATTTT
clone_size: NA; j_call: TRBJ2-2; v_call: TRBV30; d_call: NA; cdr3_aa: CAWIRGTGELFF; cdr3_nt: TGTGCCTGGATCCGGGGGACCGGGGAGCTGTTTTTT
clone_size: NA; j_call: TRBJ1-5; v_call: TRBV6-6; d_call: TRBD1; cdr3_aa: CASSYGTEYSNQPQHF; cdr3_nt: TGTGCCAGCAGTTACGGGACAGAATATAGCAATCAGCCCCAGCATTTT
clone_size: NA; j_call: TRBJ2-1; v_call: TRBV18; d_call: TRBD1; cdr3_aa: CASSPTGQGASNEQFF; cdr3_nt: TGTGCCAGCTCACCAACAGGACAGGGGGCGAGCAATGAGCAGTTCTTC
clone_size: NA; j_call: TRBJ2-1; v_call: TRBV29-1; d_call: TRBD2; cdr3_aa: CSVALLAGRVDEQFF; cdr3_nt: TGCAGCGTGGCGCTCCTAGCGGGAAGGGTTGATGAGCAGTTCTTC
clone_size: NA; j_call: TRBJ2-7; v_call: TRBV6-6; d_call: TRBD2; cdr3_aa: CASSDGTSGIYEQYF; cdr3_nt: TGTGCCAGCAGTGACGGGACTAGCGGGATCTACGAGCAGTACTTC
clone_size: medium-sized; j_call: TRBJ2-2; v_call: TRBV9; d_call: TRBD2; cdr3_aa: CASSVPRTSGNTGELFF; cdr3_nt: TGTGCCAGCAGCGTTCCTCGGACTAGCGGTAACACCGGGGAGCTGTTTTTT
clone_size: NA; j_call: TRBJ1-1; v_call: TRBV15; d_call: NA; cdr3_aa: CATRGGAVYTEAFF; cdr3_nt: TGTGCCACCAGAGGAGGGGCAGTGTACACTGAAGCTTTCTTT
clone_size: NA; j_call: TRBJ1-1; v_call: TRBV25-1; d_call: NA; cdr3_aa: CATHEGAEAFF; cdr3_nt: TGTGCCACCCACGAGGGGGCTGAAGCTTTCTTT
clone_size: NA; j_call: TRBJ2-1; v_call: TRBV6-5; d_call: TRBD2; cdr3_aa: CASSSSGSGNEQFF; cdr3_nt: TGTGCCAGCAGCTCTAGCGGGAGTGGCAATGAGCAGTTCTTC
clone_size: once; j_call: TRBJ2-5; v_call: TRBV7-9; d_call: TRBD1; cdr3_aa: CASSLEQGNQETQYF; cdr3_nt: TGTGCCAGCAGCTTAGAACAGGGGAACCAAGAGACCCAGTACTTC
clone_size: NA; j_call: TRBJ2-2; v_call: TRBV28; d_call: NA; cdr3_aa: CASSFSNRGGELFF; cdr3_nt: TGTGCCAGCAGTTTCTCGAATCGCGGCGGGGAGCTGTTTTTT
clone_size: NA; j_call: TRBJ2-6; v_call: TRBV30; d_call: NA; cdr3_aa: CAWSRWRSIGSGANVLTF; cdr3_nt: TGTGCCTGGAGTCGGTGGCGATCGATAGGTTCTGGGGCCAACGTCCTGACTTTC
clone_size: NA; j_call: TRBJ1-4; v_call: TRBV5-6; d_call: NA; cdr3_aa: CASSPGVLGEKLFF; cdr3_nt: TGTGCCAGCAGCCCAGGGGTGTTAGGTGAAAAACTGTTTTTT
clone_size: NA; j_call: TRBJ2-3; v_call: TRBV7-6; d_call: NA; cdr3_aa: CASSPGPERQYF; cdr3_nt: TGTGCCAGCAGCCCCGGGCCTGAGAGGCAGTATTTT
clone_size: NA; j_call: TRBJ1-2; v_call: TRBV6-1; d_call: TRBD1; cdr3_aa: CASSEGPWTGSYGYTF; cdr3_nt: TGTGCCAGCAGTGAAGGGCCCTGGACAGGGAGCTATGGCTACACCTTC
clone_size: NA; j_call: TRBJ2-2; v_call: TRBV7-2; d_call: TRBD2; cdr3_aa: CASSWTSGTGGELFF; cdr3_nt: TGTGCCAGCAGTTGGACTAGCGGGACCGGCGGGGAGCTGTTTTTT
clone_size: NA; j_call: TRBJ2-7; v_call: TRBV5-1; d_call: NA; cdr3_aa: CASSLGGLGGYEQYF; cdr3_nt: TGCGCCAGCAGCTTAGGCGGGTTAGGGGGATACGAGCAGTACTTC
clone_size: NA; j_call: TRBJ1-5; v_call: TRBV29-1; d_call: NA; cdr3_aa: CSARVGGNQPQHF; cdr3_nt: TGCAGCGCTAGAGTAGGCGGCAATCAGCCCCAGCATTTT
clone_size: few; j_call: TRBJ2-1; v_call: TRBV6-4; d_call: NA; cdr3_aa: CASSELARGNEQFF; cdr3_nt: TGTGCCAGCAGTGAGCTAGCCCGGGGCAATGAGCAGTTCTTC
clone_size: NA; j_call: TRBJ1-5; v_call: TRBV4-2; d_call: NA; cdr3_aa: CASSQDPGVQPQHF; cdr3_nt: TGTGCCAGCAGCCAAGATCCTGGAGTTCAGCCCCAGCATTTT
clone_size: NA; j_call: TRBJ2-7; v_call: TRBV4-2; d_call: NA; cdr3_aa: CASSQVTSGGSRSSQPYEQYF; cdr3_nt: TGTGCCAGCAGCCAAGTCACCTCAGGCGGATCCCGATCTTCCCAACCCTACGAGCAGTACTTC
clone_size: NA; j_call: TRBJ1-5; v_call: TRBV2; d_call: NA; cdr3_aa: CASKGGEGNQPQHF; cdr3_nt: TGTGCCAGCAAGGGGGGCGAAGGCAATCAGCCCCAGCATTTT
clone_size: NA; j_call: TRBJ1-1; v_call: TRBV6-5; d_call: NA; cdr3_aa: CASSYSGGTFF; cdr3_nt: TGTGCCAGCAGTTACTCGGGTGGAACTTTCTTT
clone_size: few; j_call: TRBJ2-7; v_call: TRBV5-4; d_call: TRBD1; cdr3_aa: CASSTSTGGAFYEQYF; cdr3_nt: TGTGCCAGCAGCACTTCGACAGGGGGGGCCTTCTACGAGCAGTACTTC
clone_size: NA; j_call: TRBJ2-1; v_call: TRBV7-2; d_call: NA; cdr3_aa: CASSLSRGNEQFF; cdr3_nt: TGTGCCAGCAGCTTATCCCGGGGCAATGAGCAGTTCTTC
clone_size: NA; j_call: TRBJ1-5; v_call: TRBV6-1; d_call: NA; cdr3_aa: CASSDYSGNSQPQHF; cdr3_nt: TGTGCCAGCAGTGATTACTCCGGGAACTCCCAGCCCCAGCATTTT
clone_size: NA; j_call: TRBJ2-5; v_call: TRBV7-9; d_call: NA; cdr3_aa: CASSLAVAYQETQYF; cdr3_nt: TGTGCCAGCAGCTTAGCAGTGGCGTACCAAGAGACCCAGTACTTC
clone_size: NA; j_call: TRBJ2-1; v_call: TRBV11-3; d_call: TRBD2; cdr3_aa: CASSLASGRANEQFF; cdr3_nt: TGTGCCAGCAGCTTAGCCAGCGGGAGGGCCAATGAGCAGTTCTTC
clone_size: NA; j_call: TRBJ2-1; v_call: TRBV2; d_call: NA; cdr3_aa: CASSDRAVSYNEQFF; cdr3_nt: TGTGCCAGCAGTGATAGAGCGGTCTCCTACAATGAGCAGTTCTTC
clone_size: NA; j_call: TRBJ2-3; v_call: TRBV7-9; d_call: NA; cdr3_aa: CASGRGTDTQYF; cdr3_nt: TGTGCCAGCGGGAGAGGCACAGATACGCAGTATTTT
clone_size: few; j_call: TRBJ1-1; v_call: TRBV2; d_call: TRBD1; cdr3_aa: CASSRRQGASTEAFF; cdr3_nt: TGTGCCAGCAGTCGGAGACAGGGGGCTAGCACTGAAGCTTTCTTT
clone_size: NA; j_call: TRBJ2-7; v_call: TRBV7-8; d_call: TRBD1; cdr3_aa: CASSLAQGAGYEQYF; cdr3_nt: TGTGCCAGCAGCTTAGCGCAGGGGGCGGGGTACGAGCAGTACTTC
clone_size: NA; j_call: TRBJ2-1; v_call: TRBV25-1; d_call: NA; cdr3_aa: CASSEYTAGLVLFF; cdr3_nt: TGTGCCAGCAGTGAATACACCGCCGGCCTAGTACTGTTCTTC